A single sample gave rise to the 15 T cell receptor beta chains below, sequenced in a study of shared clonotypes between healthy human individuals. Sequencing used immunoSEQ multiplex PCR; TCRdb keeps in-frame clones, though not all of them. The table shows roughly 1,800,000 clones, with over 85% occurring only once. Naive CD8 isolation took CD45RO-negative cells positively selected for CCR7 and excluded terminally differentiated effector memory CD45RA+ cells. Sample: naive CD8+ T cells sorted from blood. The receptors were gathered from a man aged 18 to 30 in good health.

Here the CDR3 reads CASSETGDYYEQYF. DNA of the CDR3: TGTGCCAGCAGCGAGACAGGGGATTATTACGAGCAGTACTTC. This chain links TRBV9 with TRBJ2-7, with 8 bases that match TRBD1. Germline trimming cut 3 bases from V and 4 bases from J; bases unmatched to any gene: 6. The CDR3 covers 14 residues. Per the germline V gene, CDR1 is SGDLS and CDR2 is YYNGEE.

The V gene is TRBV5-6, the J gene TRBJ2-2; 10 bases match TRBD1. V shed 3 bases and J 3 bases; nucleotides not matched to a gene: 5. This CDR3 has 16 residues. Germline values: CDR1 SGHDT, CDR2 YYEEEE. The CDR3 DNA is TGTGCCAGCAGCTGGGGGGACAGGGGCTACACCGGGGAGCTGTTTTTT. As protein: CASSWGDRGYTGELFF.

On this clone itself: Within the sample, other DNA sequences also encode this same CDR3. The rearrangement links TRBV7-9 to TRBJ2-5; D not certain. V dropped 5 bases and J dropped 4 bases, with 5 bases sitting between them. Germline CDR1 and CDR2: SEHNR and FQNEAQ (reference sequence). The CDR3 is 11 amino acids. The DNA for the CDR3 is TGTGCCAGCAGCCTCTCAGAGACCCAGTACTTC. Translation gives CASSLSETQYF. Based on the CDR3 plus reference TRBV7-9 and TRBJ2-5, the full variable domain is DTGVSQNPRHKITKRGQNVTFRCDPISEHNRLYWYRQTLGQGPEFLTYFQNEAQLEKSRLLSDRFSAERPKGSFSTLEIQRTEQGDSAMYLCASSLSETQYFGPGTRLLVL.

In the case of this clone: This same CDR3 is encoded by further DNA sequences in the sample. The chain couples TRBV5-6 to TRBJ2-7, with 7 bases aligning to TRBD2. The germline V gene encodes CDR1 SGHDT and CDR2 YYEEEE. J lost 3 bases, V lost 4 bases, and 7 bases had no gene match. The CDR3 extends over 14 amino acids. For the CDR3, the DNA is TGTGCCAGCAGCCCCGGGGGGAGCTTCTACGAGCAGTACTTC. Translating it yields CASSPGGSFYEQYF.

This clone has a single count. This rearrangement joins TRBV7-2 to TRBJ1-6, with D possibly being TRBD1 (6 bases). The V end lost 0 bases, the J end lost 7 bases, and 10 bases lay between the germline ends. There are 15 residues in the CDR3. The germline V gene encodes CDR1 SGHTA and CDR2 FQGNSA. The CDR3 reads CASSLAQGSNSPLHF. DNA of the CDR3: TGTGCCAGCAGCTTAGCTCAGGGGTCCAATTCACCCCTCCACTTT.

The gene calls are TRBV5-1 and TRBJ2-3; tentatively, D is TRBD1 or TRBD2 (5 bases each). Per the germline V gene, CDR1 is SGHRS and CDR2 is YFSETQ. This CDR3 has 15 residues. V lost 0 bases to trimming and J lost 2 bases, with 10 bases between them. The CDR3 coding sequence is TGCGCCAGCAGCTTGGTTGGGGGTTACACAGATACGCAGTATTTT. Protein product: CASSLVGGYTDTQYF.

This sequence joins TRBV9 and TRBJ1-1; D is unclear. The CDR3 has 14 amino acids. Germline V lookup: CDR1 SGDLS, CDR2 YYNGEE. V lost 4 bases and J lost 4, with 14 bases in between. The CDR3 protein is CASSSPGGSTEAFF. The CDR3 DNA sequence: TGTGCCAGCAGCTCCCCGGGAGGGAGCACTGAAGCTTTCTTT.

The sample holds one count of this clone. The V call is TRBV7-8, the J call TRBJ1-5, with 9 nucleotides matching TRBD1. The CDR3 extends over 17 amino acids. J was trimmed by 0 bases and V by 5 bases; bases with no gene match: 8. CDR1 SGHVS and CDR2 FQNEAQ come from the germline V gene. Written as DNA, the CDR3 is TGTGCCAGCAGCCTCCGGGACAGGGCCCTTAGCAATCAGCCCCAGCATTTT. Translated, it gives CASSLRDRALSNQPQHF.

CDR3 loop: CASSPLEGPEAFF. CDR3 DNA sequence: TGTGCCAGCAGCCCTCTAGAGGGTCCTGAAGCTTTCTTT. The rearrangement uses TRBV14 and TRBJ1-1; D gene ambiguous. Trimming shortened V by 4 bases and J by 6 bases, and 12 bases separated the two germline ends. Germline V CDR1 and CDR2: SGHDN, FVKESK. The length of the CDR3 is 13 residues.

Points on this clone: Within the sample, other DNA sequences also encode this same CDR3. V gene TRBV6-5 combines with J gene TRBJ2-1; D perhaps matches TRBD2 (7 bases). V lost 2 bases, J lost 2 bases, and 10 bases lay in between. The CDR3 extends over 15 amino acids. Per germline, CDR1 MNHEY and CDR2 SVGAGI. The CDR3 loop reads CASSYGGAPYNEQFF. Here the CDR3 DNA reads TGTGCCAGCAGTTACGGGGGGGCTCCCTACAATGAGCAGTTCTTC.

CDR3 protein: CASSLWEGTGELFF. The CDR3 nucleotides read TGTGCCAGCAGTTTGTGGGAAGGGACCGGGGAGCTGTTTTTT. The gene calls are TRBV27 and TRBJ2-2; unclear D gene. The CDR3 spans 14 residues. The germline V gene has CDR1 MNHEY and CDR2 SMNVEV (reference sequence). The germline V and J ends were trimmed by 3 bases and 5 bases, with 10 bases remaining between them.

This sequence joins TRBV11-3 and TRBJ2-5, with D perhaps being TRBD1 or TRBD2 (5 bases each). The J call may be in error: the DNA end matches TRBJ2-7 better. Germline V gene lookup returns CDR1 SGHNT and CDR2 YENEEA. The CDR3 length is 15 residues. The CDR3 is CASSPTAGTRGEQYF. DNA of the CDR3: TGTGCCAGCAGCCCAACGGCAGGGACGAGGGGCGAGCAGTACTTC.

The chain carries TRBV30 and TRBJ2-1; D might be TRBD1 or TRBD2, each matching 6 bases. Trimming removed 5 bases from V and 4 bases from J, with 18 bases in between. The CDR3 is 15 residues long. CDR1 and CDR2 from the germline V gene are GTSNPN and SVGIG (reference sequence). The CDR3 loop reads CAWSRLAGQYNEQFF. The CDR3, as DNA: TGTGCCTGGTCCCGTCTCGCGGGACAATACAATGAGCAGTTCTTC.

The chain employs TRBV6-6 and TRBJ1-3; D perhaps matches TRBD1 (6 bases). Germline values: CDR1 MNHNY, CDR2 SVGAGI (reference sequence). This CDR3 is built from 16 residues. V was shortened by 2 bases and J by 7 bases, with 18 bases between the two germline ends. This CDR3 reads CASSYPTGVEGNTIYF. CDR3 in DNA: TGTGCCAGCAGTTACCCGACAGGCGTCGAGGGGAACACCATATATTTT.

With regard to this clone: In the same sample, other DNA sequences code for this CDR3. V is TRBV13 and J is TRBJ2-7; D unresolved. This CDR3 region has 12 residues. Germline V gives CDR1 PRHDT, CDR2 FYEKMQ (reference sequence). Trimming removed 2 bases at V and 1 base at J, with 3 bases between. CDR3 sequence (DNA): TGTGCCAGCAGCTTAAGTTCCTACGAGCAGTACTTC. This gives the protein CASSLSSYEQYF.